A single sample is the source of the 30 T cell receptor beta chains below, sequenced in a study of human T cells and chemical hapten exposure. TCRdb reprocessed the RACE reads with MiXCR, giving one entry per CDR3 protein. The sample has 80,000 to 100,000 distinct CDR3 sequences, roughly 11% seen once. Time point denoted: patch test 3, about 24 weeks after DPC sensitization. Noted treatment: therapeutic diphenylcyclopropenone sensitization with weekly scalp DPC. The sample was whole blood, taken in connection with sensitization to the hapten diphenylcyclopropenone (DPC). The source of these receptors is a woman aged 30 to 39 with alopecia areata. Some clones in this sample may be carry-over from other donors' samples.

The gene calls are TRBV5-6 and TRBJ2-5; D remains unclear. Germline values: CDR1 SGHDT, CDR2 YYEEEE. Trimming shortened V by 1 base and J by 5 bases, and 6 bases separated the two germline ends. This CDR3 comprises 12 residues. CDR3 protein: CASSLMLETQYF. Written as DNA, the CDR3 is TGTGCCAGCAGCTTGATGCTTGAGACCCAGTACTTC. The full variable domain, its missing parts supplied by reference TRBV5-6 and TRBJ2-5, is DAGVTQSPTHLIKTRGQQVTLRCSPKSGHDTVSWYQQALGQGPQFIFQYYEEEERQRGNFPDRFSGHQFPNYSSELNVNALLLGDSALYLCASSLMLETQYFGPGTRLLVL.

This clonotype turned up a few times. V usage is TRBV12-3 or TRBV12-4 and J usage is TRBJ2-7, with 8 bases fitting TRBD1. This CDR3 comprises 16 residues. Germline trimming cut 6 bases from V and 3 bases from J; bases unmatched to any gene: 13. CDR3 sequence reads: CASSLGDRGLGYEQYF. CDR3 sequence (DNA): TGTGCCAGCAGCTTGGGTGACAGGGGCCTGGGCTACGAGCAGTACTTC.

This chain uses TRBV7-2 with TRBJ2-7; D uncertain. Between the trimmed V and J ends, which lost 5 bases and 7 bases, there was a span of 12 bases. Germline V gene sequence: CDR1 SGHTA, CDR2 FQGNSA. The CDR3 runs to 12 residues. The CDR3 nucleotides are TGTGCCAGCAGCCATTACACTCGGGAGCAGTACTTC. It is translated as CASSHYTREQYF.

In this sample, this clonotype turned up many times. This chain links TRBV19 with TRBJ1-4; the D is unclear. Trimming pared 5 bases from V and 6 bases from J, leaving 13 bases between. Germline V gene sequence: CDR1 LNHDA, CDR2 SQIVND (reference sequence). The CDR3 has 14 residues. The CDR3, as DNA: TGTGCCAGTAGTCAACTGATCGGGCATGAAAAACTGTTTTTT. Translating it yields CASSQLIGHEKLFF.

The chain combines TRBV10-1 with TRBJ2-3, with 7 bases aligning to TRBD2. CDR1 and CDR2 from the germline V gene are WNHNN and SYGVQD (reference sequence). Losses at the gene ends were 6 bases for V and 6 bases for J; bases not matched to a gene: 9. The CDR3 length is 14 residues. The CDR3 loop reads CASRMTSPPDTQYF. The CDR3 nucleotides are TGCGCCAGCAGGATGACTAGCCCCCCGGATACGCAGTATTTT.

The chain couples TRBV9 to TRBJ1-1, with D possibly matching TRBD1 (5 bases). This CDR3 contains 14 residues. Germline V lookup: CDR1 SGDLS, CDR2 YYNGEE. V was trimmed by 0 bases and J by 13 bases, leaving 19 bases between them. CDR3 coding DNA: TGTGCCAGCAGCGTAGTATCGTCCGGGGCAACGGTTTTCTTT. This gives the protein CASSVVSSGATVFF.

This clonotype occurred a few times. The chain joins TRBV29-1 to TRBJ2-5; D is unresolved. V lost 5 bases and J 1 base, leaving 8 bases between the germline ends. There are 12 residues in the CDR3. Germline values: CDR1 SQVTM, CDR2 ANQGSEA. The CDR3 DNA reads TGCAGCGTTTCGGCAGTCCAAGAGACCCAGTACTTC. Amino acid sequence: CSVSAVQETQYF. The variable domain in full, with the rest retrieved from reference TRBV29-1 and TRBJ2-5, is SAVISQKPSRDICQRGTSLTIQCQVDSQVTMMFWYRQQPGQSLTLIATANQGSEATYESGFVIDKFPISRPNLTFSTLTVSNMSPEDSSIYLCSVSAVQETQYFGPGTRLLVL.

The V gene is TRBV4-3, the J gene TRBJ1-2; 7 bases are shared with TRBD1. The germline V gene has CDR1 LGHNA and CDR2 YSLEER. CDR3 length: 17 amino acids. Trimming removed 3 bases from V and 4 bases from J; junction bases left unmatched: 14. The CDR3 nucleotides are TGCGCCAGCAGCCAGGCGGTCGGGACAGTTGCCCCCTATGGCTACACCTTC. Protein: CASSQAVGTVAPYGYTF.

This clonotype was observed at least ten times. The chain recombines TRBV11-2 with TRBJ2-1, with unresolved D. Germline CDR1 SGHAT, CDR2 FQNNGV. CDR3 length equals 15 residues. The germline V and J ends were trimmed by 5 bases and 0 bases, with 11 bases remaining between them. The CDR3 DNA is TGTGCCAGCAGCCCCGACCGACTCTCCTACAATGAGCAGTTCTTC. Protein: CASSPDRLSYNEQFF.

In its sample, this clonotype was seen many times. J is TRBJ2-3 and V is TRBV28, with unresolved D. The CDR3 consists of 17 residues. Trimming shortened V by 3 bases and J by 5 bases, and 21 bases separated the two germline ends. Germline V gene sequence: CDR1 MDHEN, CDR2 SYDVKM. CDR3 coding DNA: TGTGCCAGCAGTTTGGGATATGTAGTGCGAGGCGTAGATACGCAGTATTTT. Residues: CASSLGYVVRGVDTQYF.

This chain connects TRBV6-5 to TRBJ2-7; 7 nucleotides match TRBD2. Looked up from germline, CDR1 is MNHEY and CDR2 is SVGAGI. CDR3 size: 16 residues. V dropped 0 bases and J dropped 2; count of bases not matched to a gene: 7. CDR3: CASSYSRGGATYEQYF. In DNA, the CDR3 is TGTGCCAGCAGTTACTCCCGGGGAGGGGCGACCTACGAGCAGTACTTC.

This clonotype was seen repeatedly, ten times or more. V and J are TRBV7-9 and TRBJ2-1, with D perhaps matching TRBD2 (6 bases). CDR3 size: 15 residues. Germline V CDR1 and CDR2: SEHNR, FQNEAQ (reference sequence). The V end was cut by 8 bases, the J end by 1 base, with 15 bases between. CDR3 amino acids: CASFPLEGSYNEQFF. CDR3 DNA: TGTGCCAGCTTCCCCCTGGAGGGGTCCTACAATGAGCAGTTCTTC.

This clonotype was recorded a few times. The chain carries TRBV7-9 and TRBJ1-4; D is possibly TRBD1 (6 bases). There are 15 residues in the CDR3. Trimming removed 4 bases from V and 5 bases from J, with 14 bases in between. Per germline, CDR1 SEHNR and CDR2 FQNEAQ (reference sequence). CDR3 bases: TGTGCCAGCAGCTCCCCCACAGGGCGGAATGAAAAACTGTTTTTT. It encodes CASSSPTGRNEKLFF.

This chain connects TRBV10-3 to TRBJ2-3, with a possible D match to TRBD1 (5 bases). The germline gives CDR1 ENHRY, CDR2 SYGVKD. The CDR3 is made up of 13 amino acids. The V gene lost 4 bases and the J gene lost 6 bases, with 11 bases spanning the gap. CDR3 nucleotides: TGTGCCATCAGTGTCCAGGGCGGTGATACGCAGTATTTT. This translates into CAISVQGGDTQYF.

Ten or more counts support this clonotype. This chain joins TRBV6-5 and TRBJ2-3; D may be TRBD1 or TRBD2 (6 bases each). Deletions cut 5 bases from V and 0 bases from J, with 15 bases between. This CDR3 contains 16 residues. CDR1 MNHEY and CDR2 SVGAGI come from the germline V gene. The CDR3 DNA sequence: TGTGCCAGCAGTCTAGGAGGGGGGACTAGCACAGATACGCAGTATTTT. Translated, it gives CASSLGGGTSTDTQYF.

This clonotype appeared many times. J is TRBJ2-3 and V is TRBV12-3 or TRBV12-4, with a possible D match to TRBD2 (6 bases). V lost 3 bases and J 7 bases, leaving 11 bases between the germline ends. This CDR3 has 13 residues. CDR3 residues: CASSLRDQNTQYF. In nucleotides, the CDR3 is TGTGCCAGCAGTTTGCGGGACCAAAATACGCAGTATTTT.

This clonotype was detected a few times. The DNA of the CDR3 is TGTGCCAGCAGTTTATGGGACACTGAAGCTTTCTTT. It codes for CASSLWDTEAFF. The J gene is TRBJ1-1, the V gene TRBV28; no clear D. Germline assignment: CDR1 MDHEN and CDR2 SYDVKM. There are 12 residues in the CDR3. The V gene lost 0 bases and the J gene lost 3 bases, with 2 bases spanning the gap.

There are many counts of this clonotype. This rearrangement joins TRBV15 to TRBJ2-5; 12 positions agree with TRBD2. Germline-derived CDR1 and CDR2 are LNHNV and YYDKDF (reference sequence). The CDR3 contains 16 residues. Trimming at V came to 3 bases and at J to 5 bases, leaving 7 bases not matched to a gene. The CDR3 nucleotides read TGTGCCACCAGCAGGGCCCCACTAGCGGGGGGTGAGACCCAGTACTTC. Translating it yields CATSRAPLAGGETQYF.

The chain combines TRBV6-4 with TRBJ2-1; D may be TRBD1 (5 bases). Trimming shortened V by 4 bases and J by 3 bases, and 13 bases separated the two germline ends. CDR1 MRHNA and CDR2 SNTAGT come from the germline V gene. CDR3 length equals 15 residues. Here the CDR3 reads CASSAQGANYNEQFF. The CDR3 DNA is TGTGCCAGCAGTGCCCAAGGGGCGAACTACAATGAGCAGTTCTTC.

The rearrangement uses TRBV5-1 and TRBJ2-1, with TRBD2 as a possible D gene (6 bases). Trimming left V 4 bases short and J 4 bases short, with 15 bases between. Per germline, CDR1 SGHRS and CDR2 YFSETQ. CDR3 size: 15 residues. CDR3 sequence reads: CASSLDGGGYNEQFF. Here the CDR3 DNA reads TGCGCCAGCAGCCTCGACGGGGGAGGATACAATGAGCAGTTCTTC.

V and J are TRBV5-1 and TRBJ1-5; TRBD1 matches at 9 bases. The junction had 12 bases not matched to a gene; V was cut back by 3 bases and J by 5 bases. This CDR3 is built from 17 residues. Germline lookup yields CDR1 SGHRS and CDR2 YFSETQ. In DNA form, the CDR3 reads TGCGCCAGCAGCTACGGGGACGGACAGGGGCCCCATCAGCCCCAGCATTTT. Residues: CASSYGDGQGPHQPQHF.

This clonotype was seen more than once but under ten times. In DNA, the CDR3 is TGTGCCGCCCGACTGGCTAGCACAGATACGCAGTATTTT. Protein product: CAARLASTDTQYF. The chain couples TRBV6-6 to TRBJ2-3; the D is unclear. The CDR3 covers 13 residues. Germline CDR1 MNHNY, CDR2 SVGAGI (reference sequence). Trimming took off 11 bases at V and 0 bases at J, with 12 bases between the two ends.

V is TRBV15 and J is TRBJ2-2, with D perhaps TRBD1 (5 bases). This CDR3 comprises 14 residues. Germline CDR1 reads LNHNV; CDR2 reads YYDKDF (reference sequence). Between the trimmed V and J ends, which lost 4 bases and 7 bases, there was a span of 13 bases. The CDR3 is CATSTRATGGELFF. The CDR3 region has the DNA TGTGCCACCAGCACCAGGGCTACCGGCGGGGAGCTGTTTTTT.

This chain uses TRBV6-1 with TRBJ1-2; 7 bases fit TRBD1. Per the germline V gene, CDR1 is MNHNS and CDR2 is SASEGT. There are 13 residues in the CDR3. V dropped 3 bases and J dropped 8; count of bases not matched to a gene: 6. The CDR3 DNA sequence: TGTGCCAGCAGTGACTGGGACAGCGACGGCTACACCTTC. It yields the protein CASSDWDSDGYTF.

A few counts support this clonotype. The chain is built from TRBV20-1 and TRBJ2-3; the match to TRBD2 covers 8 bases. The germline CDR1 and CDR2 sequences are DFQATT and SNEGSKA (reference sequence). Unmatched junction bases numbered 13, after V lost 6 bases and J lost 8 bases. The CDR3 extends over 14 amino acids. The DNA for the CDR3 is TGCAGTGCAAGGAAGGGACTAGGGATTCTTACGCAGTATTTT. Amino acid sequence: CSARKGLGILTQYF.

This clonotype was seen repeatedly, ten times or more. The chain uses TRBV6-4 and TRBJ1-2, with TRBD1 matching over 7 bases. V gave up 5 bases and J gave up 2 bases; unmatched junction bases: 2. The CDR3 consists of 13 residues. CDR1 is MRHNA, CDR2 SNTAGT, per germline. This chain's CDR3 is CASSPGGNYGYTF. CDR3 DNA sequence: TGTGCCAGCAGTCCAGGGGGGAACTATGGCTACACCTTC.

This clonotype was observed a few times. V is TRBV28 and J is TRBJ1-2, with D tentatively TRBD1 (5 bases). V was shortened by 6 bases and J by 1 base, with 9 bases between the two germline ends. The CDR3 is made up of 13 amino acids. From germline, CDR1 is MDHEN and CDR2 SYDVKM. CDR3 sequence reads: CASRRDLNYGYTF. CDR3 bases: TGTGCCAGCAGGCGGGACCTTAACTATGGCTACACCTTC.

The chain uses TRBV2 and TRBJ1-2; no definite D call. The germline V and J ends were trimmed by 5 bases and 5 bases, with 15 bases remaining between them. The germline V gene has CDR1 SNHLY and CDR2 FYNNEI. The CDR3 is made up of 14 amino acids. The CDR3 loop reads CASSSRATPYGYTF. CDR3 sequence (DNA): TGTGCCAGCAGTTCCCGGGCTACACCTTATGGCTACACCTTC.

Ten or more counts support this clonotype. V gene TRBV29-1 combines with J gene TRBJ2-5, with 8 bases aligning to TRBD1. CDR1 SQVTM and CDR2 ANQGSEA come from the germline V gene. This CDR3 is built from 16 residues. V lost 7 bases to trimming and J lost 4 bases; unmatched junction nucleotides: 17. DNA of the CDR3: TGCAGCGCCCCCGGGGGTTACAGGGGGGACGGAGAGACCCAGTACTTC. Translation: CSAPGGYRGDGETQYF.

This clonotype was detected ten times or more. The chain carries TRBV4-3 and TRBJ1-1; D is unresolved. The ends were cut back, 2 bases at V and 1 base at J, with 11 bases in the middle. Germline V CDR1 and CDR2: LGHNA, YSLEER. The CDR3 is made up of 15 amino acids. This CDR3 is CASSQTTEGNTEAFF. CDR3 coding DNA: TGCGCCAGCAGCCAAACCACGGAAGGGAACACTGAAGCTTTCTTT.